Sequencing of this T cell receptor beta chain was carried out in a study of read filtering for tumor transcriptome and immune sequencing (dated by TCRdb to the early 2020s). For the wider study: The cohort had 17 male and approximately 14 female patients with a mean age of about 70 years, ranging from about 40 to 85. After DNase treatment, whole-transcriptome libraries were prepared using the TruSeq RNA Access Library Prep Kit. One main goal was a read-filtering strategy for immune repertoire data, in particular deciding whether clonotypes backed by only one read should be removed. Per sample, about 4.05 to 10.27 million TCR-region mapped reads were obtained with IR-seq, compared with only 85 to 1273 with RNA-seq. Using the same bone marrow samples, the study ran both targeted immune repertoire sequencing and bulk whole-transcriptome sequencing and then compared the TCR repertoires from each method. Under revised international staging, 8 or 9 patients fell into R-ISS I, about 17 into R-ISS II and roughly 7 into R-ISS III.

Bone marrow was sampled from every patient at the time of active disease. Isolation of bone marrow mononuclear cells was performed by Ficoll-Hypaque density gradient centrifugation. Myeloma plasma cells were removed and CD138-negative cells were obtained by negative selection following labeling with CD138 magnetic microbeads on a MACS separator. Flow cytometry on an Attune NxT with CD138 antibodies was used to check the purity of the isolated cells. TRIzol reagent was used to extract total RNA, which was then quantified with a NanoDrop spectrophotometer. For each patient, the CD138-negative bone marrow sample underwent paired RNA-seq and IR-seq. TCR libraries were built from 400 to 450 ng RNA with the Immunoverse kit, using molecular barcoded adaptors covering alpha/delta and beta/gamma chains. The same RNA used for transcriptome sequencing was used for TCR library preparation. An Illumina HiSeq 4000 with 2 x 150 cycles was used to sequence the TCR libraries. Processing in the source paper ran as follows. With MiXCR, TCR reads were aligned to human V, D, J and C references and assembled into CDR3 clonotypes, with quality filtering and error correction included. The tcR package in R was used for analysis of clonotype counts and gene usage diversity. For inspection of raw mapping reads, RNA-seq reads were mapped by STAR aligner version 2.5.3a onto GRCh37 of the human genome. IR-seq fastq files were randomly downsampled with Seqtk 1.3 to test the effect of sequencing depth on detected clonotypes. The raw public data were reprocessed by TCRdb itself: fastp quality trimming at Q25, MiXCR clonotype calling, in-frame beta chains only. Each record represents a unique CDR3 protein, reported with the most common genes and DNA among its rows. The V and J calls reflect TCRdb's pipeline rather than the authors' work. The sample data list about 86,000 distinct CDR3 sequences, and 9% to 15% of these were observed just once. The ten largest clones add up to approximately 15% of the sample.

The table lists this clonotype with many counts. What this receptor recognizes is not known. Per-nucleotide qualities are absent, and no much larger clonotype sits a single base away. Broader findings and caveats from the paper: Removing single-read clonotypes increased the correlation between IR-seq and RNA-seq shared clonotype proportions. The sorted CD138-negative fraction was a mixed bone marrow immune population, not purified T cells. Compared with RNA-seq, IR-seq captured clonotypes at much greater depth and more reliably, and a smaller IR-seq throughput was enough to identify most of the shared clonotypes. In IR-seq, single-read clonotypes were roughly 82% of clonotypes but roughly 3.2% of total reads; in RNA-seq they were around 75% of clonotypes and approximately 40% of reads.

The germline V gene provides CDR1 SGHNT and CDR2 YENEEA. CDR3 length: 14 amino acids, cysteine to phenylalanine. Solely the CDR3 DNA is kept, with 42 bases framed from the first base. The V end loses 5 bases and the J end loses 2 bases, and a stretch of 11 bases separates them. The sequence links TRBV11-3 to TRBJ2-3; TRBD2 could be the D gene, as 6 bases match. The clonotype originates from a donor aged 40 or over with multiple myeloma. The sequencing sample was made of a population of CD138-negative cells sorted from bone marrow. The cell subset or site label on this specimen signifies: bone marrow mononuclear cells depleted of CD138+ plasma/myeloma cells by negative magnetic selection. The DNA sequence reads TGTGCCAGCAGCCGGGACTCGAACACAGATACGCAGTATTTT. It encodes CASSRDSNTDTQYF.